This T cell receptor beta chain came from a study of CD4+ T cells in melanoma. Notes on the study in general: A reported correlation linked neoantigen-specific CD4+ T cells to CD8+, macrophage and B cell function.

This clone has just a few counts. No antigen is known for it. Libraries were prepared by immunoSEQ multiplex PCR; TCRdb keeps only in-frame clonotypes and omits some of them. The sample shows about 18,000 clones, over 75% of them seen only once. CDR3 size: 16 residues. Trimming at V came to 4 bases and at J to 1 base, leaving 9 bases not matched to a gene. Germline loops: CDR1 MGHRA, CDR2 YSYEKL. The chain has TRBV4-1 and TRBJ1-1; TRBD1 matches at 7 bases. Material: cells from a culture (not recorded whether cultured in vitro). This clonotype was sampled from a human donor with melanoma. In nucleotides, the CDR3 is TGCGCCAGCAGCCGCGGGACCGGGACAGCGAACACTGAAGCTTTCTTT. Its translation is CASSRGTGTANTEAFF.